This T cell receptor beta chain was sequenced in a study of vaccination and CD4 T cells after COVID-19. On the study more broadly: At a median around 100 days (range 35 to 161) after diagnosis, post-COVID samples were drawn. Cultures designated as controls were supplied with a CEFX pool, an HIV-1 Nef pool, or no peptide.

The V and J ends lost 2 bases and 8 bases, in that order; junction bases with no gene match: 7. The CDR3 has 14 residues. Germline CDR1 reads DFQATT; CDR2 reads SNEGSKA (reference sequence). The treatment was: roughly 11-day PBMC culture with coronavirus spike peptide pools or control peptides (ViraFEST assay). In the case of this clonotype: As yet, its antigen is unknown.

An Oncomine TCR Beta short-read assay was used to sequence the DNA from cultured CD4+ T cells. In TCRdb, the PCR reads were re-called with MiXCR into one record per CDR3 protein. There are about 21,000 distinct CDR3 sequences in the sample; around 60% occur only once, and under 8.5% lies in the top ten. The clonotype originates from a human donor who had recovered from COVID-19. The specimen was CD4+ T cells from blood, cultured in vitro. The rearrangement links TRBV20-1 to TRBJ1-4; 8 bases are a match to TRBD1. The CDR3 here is CSARWGQGAEKLFF. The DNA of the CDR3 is TGCAGTGCTAGATGGGGGCAGGGGGCGGAAAAACTGTTTTTT.